A single T cell receptor beta chain is shown here with its context. The data are from a study of blood T cell repertoires in COVID-19. Study information: COVID-19 samples collected from the United States, Italy and Spain covered acute and convalescent phases.

Germline values: CDR1 SGHTA, CDR2 FQGNSA. Between the trimmed V and J ends, which lost 3 bases and 1 base, there was a span of 6 bases. The CDR3 is 13 residues long. The authors' processing: Reference gene primers were amplified, and this amplification served to estimate nucleated cell counts. Measured with immunoSEQ multiplex PCR; TCRdb has only the in-frame clones, and not every one. V, J and clone size are taken as reported in that table, and D and trimming were inferred from the DNA itself. The sample lists a few hundred thousand clones, around 89% occurring once. Sequenced material: peripheral blood. The J gene is TRBJ1-2, the V gene TRBV7-2; D ambiguous. This clonotype originated in a man aged 30-40 years with acute or convalescent COVID-19. CDR3 residues: CASSFLFNYGYTF. The CDR3 region has the DNA TGTGCCAGCAGCTTCCTATTTAACTATGGCTACACCTTC.